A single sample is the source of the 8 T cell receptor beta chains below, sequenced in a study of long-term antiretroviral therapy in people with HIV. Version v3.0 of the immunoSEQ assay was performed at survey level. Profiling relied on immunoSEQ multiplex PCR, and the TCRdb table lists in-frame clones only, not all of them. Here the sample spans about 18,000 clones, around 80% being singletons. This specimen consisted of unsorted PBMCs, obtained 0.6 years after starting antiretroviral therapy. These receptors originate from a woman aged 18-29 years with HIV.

CDR3 DNA sequence: TGTGCCAGCTCACCTCCGTACGGATTCAATGAGCAGTTCTTC. Its protein is CASSPPYGFNEQFF. The rearrangement links TRBV18 to TRBJ2-1; D is undetermined. The CDR3 spans 14 residues. Germline loops: CDR1 KGHSH, CDR2 LQKENI. Trimming removed 3 bases at V and 6 bases at J, with 12 bases between.

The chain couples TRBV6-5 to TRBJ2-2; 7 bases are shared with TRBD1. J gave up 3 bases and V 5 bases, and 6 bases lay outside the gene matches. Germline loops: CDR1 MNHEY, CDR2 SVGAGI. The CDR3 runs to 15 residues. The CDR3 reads CASSGRDRDTGELFF. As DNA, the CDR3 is TGTGCCAGCAGTGGCCGGGACAGAGACACCGGGGAGCTGTTTTTT.

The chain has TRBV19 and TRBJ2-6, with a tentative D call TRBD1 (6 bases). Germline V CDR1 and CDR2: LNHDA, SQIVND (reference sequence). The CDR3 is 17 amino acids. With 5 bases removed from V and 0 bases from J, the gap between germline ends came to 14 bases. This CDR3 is CASSPGAEISGANVLTF. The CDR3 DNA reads TGTGCCAGTAGTCCAGGGGCAGAGATCTCTGGGGCCAACGTCCTGACTTTC.

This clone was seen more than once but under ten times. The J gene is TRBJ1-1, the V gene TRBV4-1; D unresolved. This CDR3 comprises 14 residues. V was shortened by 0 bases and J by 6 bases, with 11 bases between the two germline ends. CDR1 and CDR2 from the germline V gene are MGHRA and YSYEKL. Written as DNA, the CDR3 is TGCGCCAGCAGCCAAGATTCCAGCGAGGCTGAAGCTTTCTTT. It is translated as CASSQDSSEAEAFF.

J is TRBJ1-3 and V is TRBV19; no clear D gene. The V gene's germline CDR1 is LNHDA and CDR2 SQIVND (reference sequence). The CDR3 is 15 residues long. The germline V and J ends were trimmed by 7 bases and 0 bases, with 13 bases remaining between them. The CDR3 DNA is TGTGCCAGTATCGAAACAGTAAACTCTGGAAACACCATATATTTT. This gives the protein CASIETVNSGNTIYF.

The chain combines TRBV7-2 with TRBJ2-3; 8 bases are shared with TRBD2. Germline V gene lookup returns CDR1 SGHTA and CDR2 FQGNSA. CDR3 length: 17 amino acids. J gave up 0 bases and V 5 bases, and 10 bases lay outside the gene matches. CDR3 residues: CASSPRLSGESTDTQYF. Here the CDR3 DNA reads TGTGCCAGCAGCCCGCGACTTAGCGGGGAAAGCACAGATACGCAGTATTTT.

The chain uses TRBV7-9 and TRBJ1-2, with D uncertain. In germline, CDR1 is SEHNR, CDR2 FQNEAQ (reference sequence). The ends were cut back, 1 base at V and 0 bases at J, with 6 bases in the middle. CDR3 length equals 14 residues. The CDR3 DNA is TGTGCCAGCAGCTTAGACGGGGCTAACTATGGCTACACCTTC. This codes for CASSLDGANYGYTF.

CDR3 protein: CASSQDNFKGPLMNTEAFF. CDR3 DNA: TGCGCCAGCAGCCAAGATAATTTTAAAGGCCCTCTTATGAACACTGAAGCTTTCTTT. V and J are TRBV4-3 and TRBJ1-1; D not certain. Trimming stripped 0 bases from V and 0 bases from J, with 20 bases between. The CDR3 has 19 amino acids. Germline V gene sequence: CDR1 LGHNA, CDR2 YSLEER.